This TCR beta chain is drawn from a study of CD8+ T cells in alopecia areata. Overall study: Treated individuals took tofacitinib by mouth, 5 to 10 mg twice daily. The drug, tofacitinib, lasted 6 to 18 months, followed by 6 months off drug.

As for treatment: oral pan-JAK inhibitor, 5-10 mg twice daily. The CDR3 length is 19 residues. Trimming took 5 bases from V and 7 from J, leaving 31 bases between them. Germline CDR1 and CDR2: SGHRS and YFSETQ. Points on this clone: Its matching antigen is unknown.

Study conclusions and caveats: Mice gave a clearer picture of TCR sharing than patients did, possibly for HLA-related reasons.

cDNA reverse transcribed from extracted RNA served as the sequencing template. This table comes from immunoSEQ multiplex PCR, and its TCRdb copy is limited to in-frame clones, with some not included. The table includes approximately 200,000 clones, 45% to 75% detected once. The TCR originated in a human donor with alopecia areata. The chain recombines TRBV5-1 with TRBJ2-1; a possible D gene is TRBD1 (6 bases). Material: CD4+ T cells sorted from blood, obtained at week 4, from a patient treated with tofacitinib. The CDR3 here is CASSSQPLGRAGARNEQFF. The CDR3 nucleotides are TGCGCCAGCAGTTCACAACCTCTGGGGCGGGCAGGGGCTAGAAATGAGCAGTTCTTC.